This section outlines one T cell receptor beta chain sequence together with its context. Only in-frame clones appear in the TCRdb table, and some are missing; sequencing was by immunoSEQ multiplex PCR. The sample lists 70,000 to 85,000 clones, 87% occurring once. This sample was included in a study of blood T cell repertoires in COVID-19. This CDR3 contains 13 residues. Germline V gene lookup returns CDR1 SEHNR and CDR2 FQNEAQ (reference sequence). V lost 6 bases and J lost 8; bases outside the gene matches: 8. The sample consisted of peripheral blood. V gene TRBV7-9 combines with J gene TRBJ1-2; 8 nucleotides line up with TRBD1. This sequence was found in a woman aged 50 to 65 with active or convalescent COVID-19. The CDR3 nucleotides are TGTGCCAGCAGAAGAGACAGGGGAAACGGCTACACCTTC. Its protein is CASRRDRGNGYTF.